Following are 17 T cell receptor beta chains from one sample sequenced in a study of shared clonotypes between healthy human individuals. Sequenced by immunoSEQ multiplex PCR; TCRdb stores in-frame clones only, minus some. The repertoire holds 2,500,000 or so clones, with roughly 93% as singletons. Input material: naive CD4+ T cells from PBMCs. The subset denotes: CD45RA+ positively selected. The source of these receptors is a young man in good health. Some clones in this sample may be carry-over from other donors' samples.

The V gene is TRBV2, the J gene TRBJ1-2, with D possibly TRBD1 on 5 matching bases. V dropped 1 base and J dropped 4 bases, with 13 bases sitting between them. Germline values: CDR1 SNHLY, CDR2 FYNNEI. There are 15 residues in the CDR3. CDR3 amino acids: CASSEGGGRVYGYTF. For the CDR3, the DNA is TGTGCCAGCAGTGAAGGGGGAGGCAGGGTCTATGGCTACACCTTC.

The chain joins TRBV6-1 to TRBJ2-3; D is unresolved. V was pared by 4 bases and J by 2 bases, with 16 bases between. CDR1 is MNHNS and CDR2 is SASEGT in the germline V gene. The CDR3 sequence is 16 residues long. The CDR3 DNA reads as TGTGCCAGCAGTGGACTTTCCCTCCAGGACACAGATACGCAGTATTTT. Translated: CASSGLSLQDTDTQYF.

The CDR3 loop is CASSLAGYTDTQYF. The CDR3 bases are TGCGCCAGCAGCTTGGCCGGGTACACAGATACGCAGTATTTT. The chain combines TRBV5-1 with TRBJ2-3; D gene uncertain. Looked up from germline, CDR1 is SGHRS and CDR2 is YFSETQ. This CDR3 is 14 amino acids long. V shed 0 bases and J shed 2 bases, with 7 bases lying between them.

The rearrangement links TRBV20-1 to TRBJ1-1, with D hard to call. The V gene's germline CDR1 is DFQATT and CDR2 SNEGSKA (reference sequence). V lost 7 bases and J lost 4, with 7 bases in between. This CDR3 comprises 10 residues. CDR3 protein: CSVDPTEAFF. The CDR3 DNA is TGCAGTGTAGATCCCACTGAAGCTTTCTTT.

This clone was seen once. Other DNA sequences in this specimen translate into the identical CDR3. The chain links TRBV7-3 to TRBJ1-1; 8 nucleotides align to TRBD1. This CDR3 spans 13 amino acids. The V and J ends lost 2 bases and 5 bases, in that order; junction bases with no gene match: 1. Germline CDR1 SGHTA, CDR2 FQGTGA. CDR3 in amino acids: CASSLRQGTEAFF. The CDR3 bases are TGTGCCAGCAGCTTACGACAGGGGACTGAAGCTTTCTTT.

This clone was recorded only once. The chain joins TRBV19 to TRBJ2-7, with 13 bases lining up with TRBD2. The CDR3 is 16 residues long. Germline CDR1 and CDR2: LNHDA and SQIVND (reference sequence). J gave up 9 bases and V 3 bases, and 11 bases lay outside the gene matches. CDR3 DNA sequence: TGTGCCAGTAGTATGGCATATGGGACTAGCGGGGAAGGGCAGTACTTC. The encoded protein is CASSMAYGTSGEGQYF.

This clone occurred once. The chain joins TRBV6-1 to TRBJ2-7; D unclear. Trimming removed 7 bases from V and 4 bases from J, with 20 bases in between. The CDR3 extends over 15 amino acids. From germline, CDR1 is MNHNS and CDR2 SASEGT. The DNA of the CDR3 is TGTGCCAGCATTGTAGTAGGGCTGTTGGGGTACGAGCAGTACTTC. Encoded protein: CASIVVGLLGYEQYF.

The chain combines TRBV7-9 with TRBJ1-2, with D uncertain. The CDR3 has 12 amino acids. The V end was cut by 1 base, the J end by 7 bases, with 7 bases between. Germline CDR1 is SEHNR and CDR2 is FQNEAQ (reference sequence). The CDR3 loop is CASSLEEGGYTF. CDR3 bases: TGTGCCAGCAGCTTAGAAGAGGGTGGCTACACCTTC.

The rearrangement uses TRBV7-2 and TRBJ2-7; the D call may be TRBD1 or TRBD2 (6 bases each). The CDR3 spans 13 residues. Germline V gene sequence: CDR1 SGHTA, CDR2 FQGNSA. V dropped 4 bases and J dropped 5 bases, with 12 bases sitting between them. The CDR3 sequence is CASSSMGGDEQYF. Here the CDR3 DNA reads TGTGCCAGCAGCTCCATGGGGGGCGACGAGCAGTACTTC.

Concerning this clone: This specimen includes other DNA sequences encoding the same CDR3. Here the CDR3 reads CASRAGLAESTDTQYF. The DNA for the CDR3 is TGTGCCAGCAGAGCGGGACTAGCGGAGAGCACAGATACGCAGTATTTT. The V and J genes are TRBV9 and TRBJ2-3; 11 nucleotides agree with TRBD2. The CDR3 length is 16 residues. Germline V gene lookup returns CDR1 SGDLS and CDR2 YYNGEE. The junction had 5 bases not matched to a gene; V was cut back by 5 bases and J by 0 bases.

This chain links TRBV6-5 with TRBJ1-4; 10 positions agree with TRBD1. With V trimmed by 10 bases and J by 10 bases, 9 bases remained unmatched. Germline V lookup: CDR1 MNHEY, CDR2 SVGAGI. The CDR3 consists of 13 residues. CDR3 protein: CANSDRGRGKLFF. CDR3 DNA sequence: TGTGCCAATTCGGACAGGGGGAGAGGAAAACTGTTTTTT.

The genes are TRBV2 and TRBJ1-5; no definite D call. Germline CDR1 and CDR2: SNHLY and FYNNEI. This CDR3 region has 14 residues. V was shortened by 4 bases and J by 5 bases, with 12 bases between the two germline ends. Here the CDR3 reads CASSARREHQPQHF. The CDR3 DNA reads TGTGCCAGCAGTGCGCGGAGAGAGCATCAGCCCCAGCATTTT.

As DNA, the CDR3 is TGTGCCAGCAGCTTTGGGGCCAGGGGGGGTACGACGGGAAACACCATATATTTT. Translating it yields CASSFGARGGTTGNTIYF. The V and J genes are TRBV11-2 and TRBJ1-3; 7 bases map to TRBD1. Germline values: CDR1 SGHAT, CDR2 FQNNGV. CDR3 length equals 18 residues. The V gene end was trimmed by 3 bases and the J gene end by 4 bases; junction bases not matched to a gene: 15.

The V and J genes are TRBV9 and TRBJ2-7; 10 nucleotides line up with TRBD1. J gave up 5 bases and V 3 bases, and 5 bases lay outside the gene matches. The CDR3 sequence is 14 residues long. The germline V gene encodes CDR1 SGDLS and CDR2 YYNGEE. The DNA of the CDR3 is TGTGCCAGCAGCGAGACAGGGGGCGCGGACGAGCAGTACTTC. Translating it yields CASSETGGADEQYF.

The genes are TRBV2 and TRBJ2-4; D is undetermined. The V gene's germline CDR1 is SNHLY and CDR2 FYNNEI. The V gene lost 1 base and the J gene lost 0 bases, with 4 bases spanning the gap. There are 14 residues in the CDR3. The CDR3 is CASSEELAKNIQYF. Written as DNA, the CDR3 is TGTGCCAGCAGTGAAGAACTAGCCAAAAACATTCAGTACTTC.

The chain is built from TRBV6-1 and TRBJ2-7; 12 bases are shared with TRBD1. CDR1 is MNHNS, CDR2 SASEGT, per germline. After removal of 4 bases from V and 7 bases from J, the junction contained 5 bases not matched to a gene. CDR3 size: 14 residues. Written as DNA, the CDR3 is TGTGCCAGCAGTGGGGGACAGGGGGCGCGGGAGCAGTACTTC. Translating gives CASSGGQGAREQYF.

To note about this clone: Other DNA sequences in the same sample also yield this CDR3. This CDR3 reads CASSQDRGYEQYF. The CDR3 DNA follows: TGCGCCAGCAGCCAAGATCGAGGGTACGAGCAGTACTTC. The chain couples TRBV4-3 to TRBJ2-7, with a weak D call TRBD2 (5 bases). V gave up 0 bases and J gave up 4 bases, with 7 bases separating them. Germline CDR1 is LGHNA and CDR2 is YSLEER. CDR3 length equals 13 residues.